This T cell receptor (beta chain) was recorded in a study of cytomegalovirus exposure and HLA in healthy donors. Notes on the study in general: Cytomegalovirus association was listed for 164 TCR beta chains. In a later analysis, HLA-C alleles had the fewest associated TCRs, DRB1 alleles the most.

The junction had 7 bases not matched to a gene; V was cut back by 4 bases and J by 5 bases. Germline V gene sequence: CDR1 KGHSY, CDR2 FQNENV. This CDR3 region has 14 residues. A multiplex PCR was run with 60 Vbeta primers and 13 Jbeta primers. The assay was immunoSEQ multiplex PCR, and TCRdb's table has in-frame clones only and misses some. This sample yields some 210,000 clones, of which roughly 80% are seen a single time; less than 4.5% belongs to the top ten. Turning to this clone: Its specificity is not known.

Healthy bone marrow donors formed the donor group. Sampled while nominally healthy, donors likely had unrecorded immune exposures. The TCR was taken from a male donor in good health and CMV-seronegative. The sequenced sample consisted of PBMCs. The chain carries TRBV16 and TRBJ1-1, with TRBD1 matching over 7 bases. CDR3 amino acids: CASSLTGVLTEAFF. The CDR3, as DNA: TGTGCCAGCAGCCTCACAGGGGTTTTGACTGAAGCTTTCTTT.